This T cell receptor beta chain was recovered during a study of regulatory T cells in long-lasting Graves disease. The CDR3 is made up of 14 amino acids. Germline CDR1 reads SGHNT; CDR2 reads YENEEA. Trimming at V came to 0 bases and at J to 5 bases, leaving 3 bases not matched to a gene. Arm-PCR with iRepertoire HTBI primers amplified the CDR3 regions for these TCR beta libraries. TCRdb processed the multiplex PCR reads anew with MiXCR; each CDR3 protein has one entry. The sample lists some 410,000 distinct CDR3 sequences, roughly 15% seen once, with about 10% in the top ten. Time point given: newly diagnosed GD, antithyroid drugs for less than 3 months. The TCR library was prepared using RNA isolated from PBMCs. The data were also submitted as part of a second study, on T cells in Graves' hyperthyroidism and ophthalmopathy.

The rearrangement links TRBV11-3 to TRBJ2-7; 8 nucleotides agree with TRBD2. This receptor was obtained from a woman in her 30s with Graves disease. The sample in question was peripheral blood mononuclear cells (PBMCs), obtained at new diagnosis, from a patient treated with antithyroid drugs. CDR3 protein: CASSLDGRAHEQYF. As DNA, the CDR3 is TGTGCCAGCAGCTTAGACGGGAGGGCCCACGAGCAGTACTTC. Using reference TRBV11-3 and TRBJ2-7 for the parts outside the CDR3, the full variable domain is EAGVVQSPRYKIIEKKQPVAFWCNPISGHNTLYWYLQNLGQGPELLIRYENEEAVDDSQLPKDRFSAERLKGVDSTLKIQPAELGDSAVYLCASSLDGRAHEQYFGPGTRLTVT.